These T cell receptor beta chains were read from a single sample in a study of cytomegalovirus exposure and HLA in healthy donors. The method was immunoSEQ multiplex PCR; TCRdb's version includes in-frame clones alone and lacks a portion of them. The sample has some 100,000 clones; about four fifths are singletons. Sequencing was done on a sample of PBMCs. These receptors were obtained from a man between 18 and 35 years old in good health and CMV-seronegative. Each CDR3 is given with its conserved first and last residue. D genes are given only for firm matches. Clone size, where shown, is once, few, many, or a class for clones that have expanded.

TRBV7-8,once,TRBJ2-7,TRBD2,TGTGCCAGCAGCCGTGGACTAGCGGGAGGGCGGCAGGGCTCCTACGAGCAGTACTTC,CASSRGLAGGRQGSYEQYF
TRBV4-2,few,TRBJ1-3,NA,TGTGCCAGCAGCCAGCAACAGGGAAGTACTGGAAACACCATATATTTT,CASSQQQGSTGNTIYF
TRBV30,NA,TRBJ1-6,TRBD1,TGTGCCTGGAGCCTAAACAGGGGTACCTCCTATAATTCACCCCTCCACTTT,CAWSLNRGTSYNSPLHF
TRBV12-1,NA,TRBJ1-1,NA,TGTGCCAGCAGCTTAAAGGACACACTAATTCTAGGTAGCACTGAAGCTTTCTTT,CASSLKDTLILGSTEAFF
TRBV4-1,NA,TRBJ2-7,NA,TGCGCCAGCAGCCGTGCCGGGAGTAATTACGAGCAGTACTTC,CASSRAGSNYEQYF
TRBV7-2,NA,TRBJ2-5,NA,TGTGCCAGCAGCTTAGGCCCCCAGGTTATGGGAGAGACCCAGTACTTC,CASSLGPQVMGETQYF
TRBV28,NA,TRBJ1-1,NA,TGTGCCAGCAGATTCCATGTCCAGAACACTGAAGCTTTCTTT,CASRFHVQNTEAFF
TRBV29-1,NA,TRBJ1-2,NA,TGCAGCGTTCCCGAAACAGGGTACTATGGCTACACCTTC,CSVPETGYYGYTF
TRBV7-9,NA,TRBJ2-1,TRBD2,TGTGCCAGCAGCTTAGTTGGAGCGGGAGGGCCCGGATACATCGATGAGCAGTTCTTC,CASSLVGAGGPGYIDEQFF
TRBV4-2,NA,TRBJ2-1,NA,TGTGCCAGCAGCCAAGAAAGGGGGAGGGGGTACAATGAGCAGTTCTTC,CASSQERGRGYNEQFF
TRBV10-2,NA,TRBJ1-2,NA,TGCGCCAGCAGTGAACGGGGCTATGGCTACACCTTC,CASSERGYGYTF
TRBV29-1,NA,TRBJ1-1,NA,TGCAGCGCCGCCGGACAGATCCACACTGAAGCTTTCTTT,CSAAGQIHTEAFF
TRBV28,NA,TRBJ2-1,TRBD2,TGTGCCAGCAGTCTATCTCTAGCGGGAGGAAGAAATGAGCAGTTCTTC,CASSLSLAGGRNEQFF
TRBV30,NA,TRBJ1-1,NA,TGTGCCTGGAGTGGGAGGAGGGGAGGGTTGAACACTGAAGCTTTCTTT,CAWSGRRGGLNTEAFF
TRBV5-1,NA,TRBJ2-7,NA,TGCGCCAGCAGCCGAGCGGGCGCTTTCCACGAGCAGTACTTC,CASSRAGAFHEQYF
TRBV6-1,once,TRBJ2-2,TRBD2,TGTGCCAGCAGTGAGATAGCGGGAGTTGTCACCGGGGAGCTGTTTTTT,CASSEIAGVVTGELFF
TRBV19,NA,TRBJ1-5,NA,TGTGCCAGTAGTTCCACTAACACAGGTTATAGCAATCAGCCCCAGCATTTT,CASSSTNTGYSNQPQHF
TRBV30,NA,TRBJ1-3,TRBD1,TGTGCCTGGAGTGAAGGGGGCGGAAACACCATATATTTT,CAWSEGGGNTIYF
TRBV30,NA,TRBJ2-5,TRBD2,TGTGCCTGGAGCCCCATAGCGGGAGGGCCCGGTTGGTATGAGACCCAGTACTTC,CAWSPIAGGPGWYETQYF
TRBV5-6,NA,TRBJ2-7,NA,TGTGCCAGCAGCTCACCGAGACTAGAGCAGTACTTC,CASSSPRLEQYF
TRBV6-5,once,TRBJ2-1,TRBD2,TGTGCCAGCACCAGACCTAGCGGGAGTGGACTTGAGCAGTTCTTC,CASTRPSGSGLEQFF
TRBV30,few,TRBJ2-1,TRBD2,TGTGCCTGGAGTGTACGACTAGCGGTGCGTAATGAGCAGTTCTTC,CAWSVRLAVRNEQFF
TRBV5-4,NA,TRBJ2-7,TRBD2,TGTGCCAGCAGCTTAGGGACTAGCGGGAGGGCCTCCTACGAGCAGTACTTC,CASSLGTSGRASYEQYF
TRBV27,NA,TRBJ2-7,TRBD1,TGTGCCAGCAGTTCCCGGGACAGGGGTGACGAGCAGTACTTC,CASSSRDRGDEQYF
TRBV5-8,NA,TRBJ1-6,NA,TGTGCCAGCAGCTTTGGGCGTTCCTATAATTCACCCCTCCACTTT,CASSFGRSYNSPLHF
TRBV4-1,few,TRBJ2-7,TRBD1,TGCGCCAGCAGCCAAGCTGGAGGGACAGGAGCCTACGAGCAGTACTTC,CASSQAGGTGAYEQYF
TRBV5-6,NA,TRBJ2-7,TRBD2,TGTGCCAGCAGCCCAACTAAGGCTAGCGGGAGGCTCTACGAGCAGTACTTC,CASSPTKASGRLYEQYF
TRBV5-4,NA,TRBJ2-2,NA,TGTGCCAGCAGCCGGTTGGCAGGAGAGGGCACCGGGGAGCTGTTTTTT,CASSRLAGEGTGELFF
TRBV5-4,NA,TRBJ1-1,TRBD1,TGTGCCAGCAGCAATACAGGGGGCGCTTGGGGCTTGGAAGCTTTCTTT,CASSNTGGAWGLEAFF
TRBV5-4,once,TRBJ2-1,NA,TGTGCCAGCAGCCACCAGGGTGAGCAGTTCTTC,CASSHQGEQFF
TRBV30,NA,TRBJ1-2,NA,TGTGCCTGGAGTGCCCCCGGGACAAGCTATGGCTACACCTTC,CAWSAPGTSYGYTF
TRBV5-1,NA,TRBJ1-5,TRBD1,TGCGCCAGCAGCTCCCAGGGGGATCAGCCCCAGCATTTT,CASSSQGDQPQHF
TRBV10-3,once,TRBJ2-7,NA,TGTGCCATCAGGCAGGGTCCCTACGAGCAGTACTTC,CAIRQGPYEQYF
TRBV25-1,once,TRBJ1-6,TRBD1,TGTGCCAGCAGTGAAACAGGGGGCTATAATTCACCCCTCCACTTT,CASSETGGYNSPLHF
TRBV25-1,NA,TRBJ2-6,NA,TGTGCCAGCAGTCGGGTAGGGGCCAACGTCCTGACTTTC,CASSRVGANVLTF
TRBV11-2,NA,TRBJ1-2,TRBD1,TGTGCCAGCAGCACTCCCGGGACAGGCTATGGCTACACCTTC,CASSTPGTGYGYTF
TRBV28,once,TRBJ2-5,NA,TGTGCCAGCAGTTTACCCAGCCAAGAGACCCAGTACTTC,CASSLPSQETQYF
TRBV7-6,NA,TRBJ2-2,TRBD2,TGTGCCAGCAGCTTAGTCGGGGGGAACGTCGGGGAGCTGTTTTTT,CASSLVGGNVGELFF
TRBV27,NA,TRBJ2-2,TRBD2,TGTGCCAGCAGTTTCGGACTAGCGGGAGGGACCGGGGAGCTGTTTTTT,CASSFGLAGGTGELFF
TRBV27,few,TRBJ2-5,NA,TGTGCCAGCAGGCCATTGGGGGGAGAGACCCAGTACTTC,CASRPLGGETQYF
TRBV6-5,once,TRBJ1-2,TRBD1,TGTGCCAGCAGTTACTCAACAGGGGGCCTAAGGGGCTACACCTTC,CASSYSTGGLRGYTF
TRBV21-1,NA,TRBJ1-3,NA,TGTGCCAGCAACAAAGAACCGGGACAGGGGTCTGGAAACACCATATATTTT,CASNKEPGQGSGNTIYF
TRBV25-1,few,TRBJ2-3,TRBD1,TGTGCCAGCAGTGATACAGGGGTATCAGATACGCAGTATTTT,CASSDTGVSDTQYF